The 5 T cell receptor beta chains below all came from one sample that was sequenced in a study of T-cell memory formation after mild COVID-19. TCRdb passed the 5' RACE reads through MiXCR, listing each CDR3 protein once. Of about 470,000 distinct CDR3 sequences listed, 18% are singletons. Sequencing was performed on PBMCs or a T cell subset sorted from them (not recorded which). These receptors were collected from an adult woman who had mild COVID-19 (a few samples of this study predate the infection). Cell type and time point are not known.

This clonotype appeared a few times. J is TRBJ2-1 and V is TRBV10-3, with 10 bases identical to TRBD2. Germline V gene lookup returns CDR1 ENHRY and CDR2 SYGVKD. The CDR3 has 16 amino acids. J was trimmed by 5 bases and V by 8 bases; bases with no gene match: 12. The DNA for the CDR3 is TGTGCCATCTCATTAGAGCGGGAGGGCCTGAACAATGAGCAGTTCTTC. Translation: CAISLEREGLNNEQFF.

This clonotype was detected a few times. For the CDR3, the DNA is TGTGCCAGCTTACTAGCGGGGAAAGATACGCAGTATTTT. Translation gives CASLLAGKDTQYF. The chain links TRBV7-9 to TRBJ2-3; TRBD2 matches at 10 bases. Germline V gives CDR1 SEHNR, CDR2 FQNEAQ (reference sequence). J was trimmed by 5 bases and V by 8 bases; bases with no gene match: 4. The CDR3 runs 13 residues.

This clonotype was observed a single time. This rearrangement joins TRBV4-2 to TRBJ1-5; D uncertain. This CDR3 contains 15 residues. CDR1 and CDR2 (germline): LGHNA, YNFKEQ. Trimming removed 1 base at V and 0 bases at J, with 7 bases between. The CDR3 region is CASSQVDISNQPQHF. CDR3 in DNA: TGTGCCAGCAGCCAAGTAGACATTAGCAATCAGCCCCAGCATTTT.

The chain carries TRBV5-1 and TRBJ2-3; maybe TRBD2 (6 bases). V was shortened by 5 bases and J by 6 bases, with 16 bases between the two germline ends. The CDR3 runs 14 residues. Germline V gives CDR1 SGHRS, CDR2 YFSETQ. The DNA for the CDR3 is TGCGCCAGCAGTATTGGGGGGATCGAGGATACGCAGTATTTT. It specifies CASSIGGIEDTQYF.

This clonotype was recorded many times. The chain is built from TRBV18 and TRBJ1-1; D is perhaps TRBD1 (5 bases). V was shortened by 2 bases and J by 0 bases, with 7 bases between the two germline ends. Germline V gene sequence: CDR1 KGHSH, CDR2 LQKENI. The CDR3 is made up of 14 amino acids. CDR3 nucleotide sequence: TGTGCCAGCTCACCAGGGGCAATGAACACTGAAGCTTTCTTT. It translates to CASSPGAMNTEAFF.